The 6 T cell receptor beta chains given below trace back to one sample, sequenced in a study of OX40 agonist ivuxolimab in advanced cancers. Sequenced by immunoSEQ multiplex PCR; TCRdb stores in-frame clones only, minus some. The table lists 40,000 to 45,000 clones, 80% to 90% of them singletons, with 4.7% in the top ten. The sequences come from CD4+ or CD8+ T cells sorted from blood, collected in a trial of the OX40 agonist ivuxolimab. Receptor source: an adult with an advanced solid tumor such as melanoma, head and neck, liver or kidney cancer.

This sequence joins TRBV28 and TRBJ2-2; D might be TRBD2 (5 bases). The CDR3 has 13 amino acids. Trimming cost V 4 bases and J 10 bases, with 13 bases left between them. CDR1 and CDR2 (germline): MDHEN, SYDVKM. CDR3 in amino acids: CASSSAGREELFF. CDR3 bases: TGTGCCAGCAGTTCTGCTGGCCGGGAGGAGCTGTTTTTT.

The V and J genes are TRBV11-1 and TRBJ1-1; tentatively, D is TRBD1 (6 bases). The V end was cut by 1 base, the J end by 6 bases, with 9 bases between. From germline, CDR1 is SGHAT and CDR2 FQDESV (reference sequence). This CDR3 spans 13 amino acids. The CDR3 nucleotides are TGTGCCAGCAGCTTAGACAGGGAGGCTGAAGCTTTCTTT. It codes for CASSLDREAEAFF.

The chain uses TRBV6-1 and TRBJ1-6; D might be TRBD1 (5 bases). CDR3 size: 16 residues. CDR1 and CDR2 (germline): MNHNS, SASEGT. V lost 2 bases and J lost 5, with 13 bases in between. The CDR3 sequence is CASSEKGAGDNSPLHF. In nucleotides, the CDR3 is TGTGCCAGCAGTGAAAAAGGGGCCGGAGATAATTCACCCCTCCACTTT.

The genes are TRBV2 and TRBJ2-3; D unclear. Germline V gene data show CDR1 as SNHLY and CDR2 as FYNNEI. V shed 2 bases and J shed 2 bases, with 8 bases lying between them. This CDR3 is built from 14 residues. The CDR3 DNA reads TGTGCCAGCAGTGAAAATTTTAACACAGATACGCAGTATTTT. Translated, it gives CASSENFNTDTQYF.

This clone was detected a few times. This chain uses TRBV30 with TRBJ1-1; D remains ambiguous. Germline V lookup: CDR1 GTSNPN, CDR2 SVGIG (reference sequence). V lost 0 bases and J lost 1, with 6 bases in between. The CDR3 totals 13 residues. The CDR3 reads CAWSVHQNTEAFF. CDR3 DNA: TGTGCCTGGAGTGTACACCAGAACACTGAAGCTTTCTTT.

The CDR3, as DNA: TGTGCCAGTAGCCCCCGACAGCCAGAAAAACTGTTTTTT. It encodes CASSPRQPEKLFF. The chain combines TRBV19 with TRBJ1-4, with a weak D call TRBD1 (5 bases). Germline CDR1 LNHDA, CDR2 SQIVND (reference sequence). This CDR3 is built from 13 residues. V lost 6 bases and J 8 bases, leaving 13 bases between the germline ends.